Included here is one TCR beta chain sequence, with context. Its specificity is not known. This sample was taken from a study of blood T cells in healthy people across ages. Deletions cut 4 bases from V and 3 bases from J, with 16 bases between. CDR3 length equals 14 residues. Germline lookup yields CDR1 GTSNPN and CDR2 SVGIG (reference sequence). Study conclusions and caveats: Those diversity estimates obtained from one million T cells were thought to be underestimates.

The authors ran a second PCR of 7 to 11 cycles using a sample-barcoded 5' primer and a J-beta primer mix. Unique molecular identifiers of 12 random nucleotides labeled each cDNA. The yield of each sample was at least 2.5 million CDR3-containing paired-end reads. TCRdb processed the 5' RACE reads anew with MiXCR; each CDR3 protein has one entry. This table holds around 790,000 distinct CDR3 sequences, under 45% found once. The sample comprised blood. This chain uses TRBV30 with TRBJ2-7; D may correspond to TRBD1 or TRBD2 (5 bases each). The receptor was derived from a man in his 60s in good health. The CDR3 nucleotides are TGTGCCTGGACTGTGGGGGTGGGGAGCTACGAGCAGTACTTC. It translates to CAWTVGVGSYEQYF.